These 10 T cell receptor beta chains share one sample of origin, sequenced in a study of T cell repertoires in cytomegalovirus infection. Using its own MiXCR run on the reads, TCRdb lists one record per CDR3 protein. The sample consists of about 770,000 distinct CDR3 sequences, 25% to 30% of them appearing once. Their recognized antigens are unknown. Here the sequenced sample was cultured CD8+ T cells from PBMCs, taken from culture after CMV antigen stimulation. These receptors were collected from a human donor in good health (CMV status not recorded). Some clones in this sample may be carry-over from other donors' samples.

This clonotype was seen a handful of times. The DNA for the CDR3 is TGCGCCAGCAGCCAAGGTCCCCGGGACCAAGAAGCTTTCTTT. Translated: CASSQGPRDQEAFF. The J gene is TRBJ1-1, the V gene TRBV4-1, with D perhaps TRBD1 (5 bases). The CDR3 is made up of 14 amino acids. V lost 1 base and J 8 bases, leaving 14 bases between the germline ends. CDR1 and CDR2 (germline): MGHRA, YSYEKL.

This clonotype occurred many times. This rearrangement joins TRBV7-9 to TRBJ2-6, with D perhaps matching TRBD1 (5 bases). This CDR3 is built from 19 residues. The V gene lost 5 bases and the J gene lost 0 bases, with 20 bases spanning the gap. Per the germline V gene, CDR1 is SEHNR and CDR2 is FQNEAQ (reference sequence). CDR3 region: CASSPRVGRASSGANVLTF. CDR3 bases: TGTGCCAGCAGCCCCCGGGTCGGCAGGGCGAGCTCTGGGGCCAACGTCCTGACTTTC.

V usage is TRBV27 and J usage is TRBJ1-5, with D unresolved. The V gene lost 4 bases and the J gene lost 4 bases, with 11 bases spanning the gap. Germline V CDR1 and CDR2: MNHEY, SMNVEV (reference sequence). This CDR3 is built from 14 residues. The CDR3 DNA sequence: TGTGCCAGCAGTTACTTTGGGGTTAATCAGCCCCAGCATTTT. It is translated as CASSYFGVNQPQHF.

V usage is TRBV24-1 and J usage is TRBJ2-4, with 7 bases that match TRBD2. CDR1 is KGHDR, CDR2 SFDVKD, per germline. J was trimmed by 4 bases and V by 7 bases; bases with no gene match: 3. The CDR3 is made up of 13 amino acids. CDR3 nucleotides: TGTGCCACCAGCGGCGGGGGAAAAAACATTCAGTACTTC. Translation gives CATSGGGKNIQYF.

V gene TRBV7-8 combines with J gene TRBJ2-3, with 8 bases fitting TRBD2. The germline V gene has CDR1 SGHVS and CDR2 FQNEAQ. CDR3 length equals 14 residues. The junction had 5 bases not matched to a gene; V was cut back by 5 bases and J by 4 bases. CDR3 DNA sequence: TGTGCCAGCAGCGAGCGGGGGTACGCAGATACGCAGTATTTT. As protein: CASSERGYADTQYF.

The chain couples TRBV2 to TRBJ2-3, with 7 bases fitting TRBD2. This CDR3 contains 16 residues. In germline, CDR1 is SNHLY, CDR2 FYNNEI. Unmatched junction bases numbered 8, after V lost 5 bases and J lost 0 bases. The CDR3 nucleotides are TGTGCCAGCAGTCCTCCTAGCGGAGCTAGCACAGATACGCAGTATTTT. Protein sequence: CASSPPSGASTDTQYF.

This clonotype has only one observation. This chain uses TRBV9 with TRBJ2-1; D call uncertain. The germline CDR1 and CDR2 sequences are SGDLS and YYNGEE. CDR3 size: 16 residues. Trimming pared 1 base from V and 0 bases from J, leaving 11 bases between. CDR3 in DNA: TGTGCCAGCAGCGTATTTCCAGAGAGCTCCTACAATGAGCAGTTCTTC. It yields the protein CASSVFPESSYNEQFF. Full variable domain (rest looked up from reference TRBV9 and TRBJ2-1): DSGVTQTPKHLITATGQRVTLRCSPRSGDLSVYWYQQSLDQGLQFLIQYYNGEERAKGNILERFSAQQFPDLHSELNLSSLELGDSALYFCASSVFPESSYNEQFFGPGTRLTVL.

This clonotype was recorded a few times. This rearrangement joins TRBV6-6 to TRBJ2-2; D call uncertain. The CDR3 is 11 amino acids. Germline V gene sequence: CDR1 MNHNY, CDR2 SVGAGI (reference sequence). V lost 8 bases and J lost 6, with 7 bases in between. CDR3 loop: CASERSGELFF. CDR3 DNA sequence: TGTGCCAGCGAGAGGTCCGGGGAGCTGTTTTTT.

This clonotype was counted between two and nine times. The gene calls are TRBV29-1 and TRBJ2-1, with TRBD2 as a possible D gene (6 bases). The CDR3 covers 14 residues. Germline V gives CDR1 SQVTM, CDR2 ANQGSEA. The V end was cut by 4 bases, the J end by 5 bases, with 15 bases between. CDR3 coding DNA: TGCAGCGTTGGGGGGGTGGGCCTCGACAATGAGCAGTTCTTC. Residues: CSVGGVGLDNEQFF.

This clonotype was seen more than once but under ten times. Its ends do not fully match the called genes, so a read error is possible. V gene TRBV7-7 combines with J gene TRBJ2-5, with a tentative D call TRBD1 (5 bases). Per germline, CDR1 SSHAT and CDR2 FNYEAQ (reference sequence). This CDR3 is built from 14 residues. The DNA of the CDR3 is TGTGCTAGCAGCTTAGAAGGGGCAGTTAGGACCCAGTACTTC. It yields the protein CASSLEGAVRTQYF.